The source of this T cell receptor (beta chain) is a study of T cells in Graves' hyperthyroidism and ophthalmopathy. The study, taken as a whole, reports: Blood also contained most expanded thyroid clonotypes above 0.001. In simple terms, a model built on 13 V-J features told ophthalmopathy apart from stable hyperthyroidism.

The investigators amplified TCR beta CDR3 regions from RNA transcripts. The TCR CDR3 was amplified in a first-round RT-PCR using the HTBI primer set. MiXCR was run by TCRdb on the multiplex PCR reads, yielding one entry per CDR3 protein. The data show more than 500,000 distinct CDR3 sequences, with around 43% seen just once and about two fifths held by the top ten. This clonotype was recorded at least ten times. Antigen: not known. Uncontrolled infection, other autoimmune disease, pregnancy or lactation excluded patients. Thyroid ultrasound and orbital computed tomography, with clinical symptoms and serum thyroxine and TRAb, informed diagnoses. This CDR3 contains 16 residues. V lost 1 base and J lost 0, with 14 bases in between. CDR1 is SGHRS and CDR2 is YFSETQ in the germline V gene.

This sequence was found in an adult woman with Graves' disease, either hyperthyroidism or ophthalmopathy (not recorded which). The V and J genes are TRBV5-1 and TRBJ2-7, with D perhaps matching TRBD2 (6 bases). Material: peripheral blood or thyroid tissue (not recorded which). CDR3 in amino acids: CASSLNPGGTSYEQYF. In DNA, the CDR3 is TGCGCCAGCAGCTTGAATCCCGGCGGGACCTCCTACGAGCAGTACTTC.